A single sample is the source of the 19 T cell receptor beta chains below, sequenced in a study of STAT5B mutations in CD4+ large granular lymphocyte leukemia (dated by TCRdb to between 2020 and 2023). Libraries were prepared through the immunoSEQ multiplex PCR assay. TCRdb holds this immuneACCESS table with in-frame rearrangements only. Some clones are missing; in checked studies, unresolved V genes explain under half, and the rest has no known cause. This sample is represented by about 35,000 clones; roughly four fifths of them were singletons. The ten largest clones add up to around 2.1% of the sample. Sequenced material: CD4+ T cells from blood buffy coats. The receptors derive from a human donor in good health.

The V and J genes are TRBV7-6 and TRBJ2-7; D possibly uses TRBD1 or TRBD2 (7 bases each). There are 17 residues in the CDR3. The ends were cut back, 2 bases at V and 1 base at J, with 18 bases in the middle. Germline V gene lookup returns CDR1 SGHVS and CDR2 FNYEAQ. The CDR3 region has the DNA TGTGCCAGCAGCTTATCATGGGGGGGGACAGAGTCCTACGAGCAGTACTTC. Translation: CASSLSWGGTESYEQYF.

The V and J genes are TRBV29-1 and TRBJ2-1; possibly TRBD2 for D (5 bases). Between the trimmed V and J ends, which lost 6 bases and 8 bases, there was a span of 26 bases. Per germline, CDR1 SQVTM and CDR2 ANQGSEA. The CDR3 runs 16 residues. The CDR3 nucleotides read TGCAGCGTCGCCCGGGGTAGGGCCAGATCTGGTGATGAGCAGTTCTTC. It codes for CSVARGRARSGDEQFF.

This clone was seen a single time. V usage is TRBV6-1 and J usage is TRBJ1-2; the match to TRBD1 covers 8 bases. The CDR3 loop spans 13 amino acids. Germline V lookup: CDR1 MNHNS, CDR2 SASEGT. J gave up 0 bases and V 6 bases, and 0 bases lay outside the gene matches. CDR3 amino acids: CASRQGANYGYTF. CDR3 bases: TGTGCCAGCAGACAGGGGGCTAACTATGGCTACACCTTC.

The DNA for the CDR3 is TGTGCCGTCTCTTTCGGCACCGGGGCTAACTATGGCTACACCTTC. It is translated as CAVSFGTGANYGYTF. The chain employs TRBV5-4 and TRBJ1-2; D is ambiguous. The CDR3 runs 15 residues. V lost 10 bases, J lost 0 bases, and 19 bases lay in between. Germline V gene data show CDR1 as SGHNT and CDR2 as YYREEE (reference sequence).

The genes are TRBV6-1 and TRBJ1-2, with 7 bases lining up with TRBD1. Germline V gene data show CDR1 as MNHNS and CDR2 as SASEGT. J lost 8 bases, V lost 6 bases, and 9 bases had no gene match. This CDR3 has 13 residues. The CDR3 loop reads CASSLQGGYGYTF. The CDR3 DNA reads TGTGCCAGCAGCCTCCAGGGGGGGTACGGCTACACCTTC.

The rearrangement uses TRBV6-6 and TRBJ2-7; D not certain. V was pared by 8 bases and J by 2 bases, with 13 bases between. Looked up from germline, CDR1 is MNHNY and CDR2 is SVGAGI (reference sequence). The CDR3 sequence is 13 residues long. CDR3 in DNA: TGTGCCAGCTCCCAAGTAAAACCCTACGAGCAGTACTTC. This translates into CASSQVKPYEQYF.

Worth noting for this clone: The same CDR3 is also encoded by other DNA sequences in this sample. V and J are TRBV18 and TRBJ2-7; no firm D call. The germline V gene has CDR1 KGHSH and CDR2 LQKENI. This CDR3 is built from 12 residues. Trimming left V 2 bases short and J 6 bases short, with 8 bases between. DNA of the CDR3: TGTGCCAGCTCACCAGCAGGTACCGAGCAGTACTTC. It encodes CASSPAGTEQYF.

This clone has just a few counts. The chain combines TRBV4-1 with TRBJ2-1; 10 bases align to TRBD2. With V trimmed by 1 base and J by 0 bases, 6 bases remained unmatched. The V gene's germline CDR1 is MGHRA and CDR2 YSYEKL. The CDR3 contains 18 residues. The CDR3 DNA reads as TGCGCCAGCAGCCAAGGGCTAGCGGGAGTCCGCTCCTACAATGAGCAGTTCTTC. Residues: CASSQGLAGVRSYNEQFF.

The CDR3 spells CASRQLAGSYNEQFF. The CDR3 DNA is TGTGCCAGCAGGCAACTAGCGGGATCCTACAATGAGCAGTTCTTC. The chain employs TRBV6-1 and TRBJ2-1; 10 bases agree with TRBD2. The V and J ends lost 6 bases and 1 base, in that order; junction bases with no gene match: 3. This CDR3 has 15 amino acids. Germline values: CDR1 MNHNS, CDR2 SASEGT.

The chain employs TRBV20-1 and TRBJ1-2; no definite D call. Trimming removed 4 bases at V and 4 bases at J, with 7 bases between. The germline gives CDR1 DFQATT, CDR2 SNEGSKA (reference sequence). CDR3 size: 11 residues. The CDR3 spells CSAKQLYGYTF. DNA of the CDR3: TGCAGTGCTAAGCAGCTCTATGGCTACACCTTC.

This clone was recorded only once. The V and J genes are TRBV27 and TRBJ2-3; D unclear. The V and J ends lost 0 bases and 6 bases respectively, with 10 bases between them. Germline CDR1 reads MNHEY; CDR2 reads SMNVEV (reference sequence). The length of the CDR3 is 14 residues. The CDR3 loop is CASSLSWHADTQYF. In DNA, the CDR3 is TGTGCCAGCAGTTTATCCTGGCATGCGGATACGCAGTATTTT.

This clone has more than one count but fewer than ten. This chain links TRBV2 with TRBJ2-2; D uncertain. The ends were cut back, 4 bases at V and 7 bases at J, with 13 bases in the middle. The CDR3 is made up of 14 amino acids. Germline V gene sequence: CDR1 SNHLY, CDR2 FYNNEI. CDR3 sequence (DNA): TGTGCCAGCAGTGGGGCGCGCCCAGGCGGGGAGCTGTTTTTT. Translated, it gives CASSGARPGGELFF.

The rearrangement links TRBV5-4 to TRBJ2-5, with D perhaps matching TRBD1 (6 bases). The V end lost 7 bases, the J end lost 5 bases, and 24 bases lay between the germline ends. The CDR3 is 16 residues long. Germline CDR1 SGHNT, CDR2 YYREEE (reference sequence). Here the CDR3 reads CASHSTAQGIEETQYF. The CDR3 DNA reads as TGTGCCAGCCACTCCACGGCCCAGGGGATCGAGGAGACCCAGTACTTC.

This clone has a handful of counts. The CDR3 DNA reads TGTGCCAGCAGATCCGGGACAGCCTTCACTGAAGCTTTCTTT. Protein product: CASRSGTAFTEAFF. The rearrangement joins TRBV7-8 to TRBJ1-1; 7 bases are shared with TRBD1. The CDR3 consists of 14 residues. Germline loops: CDR1 SGHVS, CDR2 FQNEAQ. V lost 6 bases to trimming and J lost 4 bases; unmatched junction nucleotides: 8. Combining the CDR3 with reference TRBV7-8 and TRBJ1-1 gives the whole variable domain GAGVSQSPRYKVAKRGQDVALRCDPISGHVSLFWYQQALGQGPEFLTYFQNEAQLDKSGLPSDRFFAERPEGSVSTLKIQRTQQEDSAVYLCASRSGTAFTEAFFGQGTRLTVV.

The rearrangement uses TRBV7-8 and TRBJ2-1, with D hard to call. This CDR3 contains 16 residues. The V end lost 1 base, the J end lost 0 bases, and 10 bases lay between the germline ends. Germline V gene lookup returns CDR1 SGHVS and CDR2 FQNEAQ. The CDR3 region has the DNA TGTGCCAGCAGCTTAGGACGGGCGAGCTCCTACAATGAGCAGTTCTTC. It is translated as CASSLGRASSYNEQFF. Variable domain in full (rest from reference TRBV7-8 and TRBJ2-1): GAGVSQSPRYKVAKRGQDVALRCDPISGHVSLFWYQQALGQGPEFLTYFQNEAQLDKSGLPSDRFFAERPEGSVSTLKIQRTQQEDSAVYLCASSLGRASSYNEQFFGPGTRLTVL.

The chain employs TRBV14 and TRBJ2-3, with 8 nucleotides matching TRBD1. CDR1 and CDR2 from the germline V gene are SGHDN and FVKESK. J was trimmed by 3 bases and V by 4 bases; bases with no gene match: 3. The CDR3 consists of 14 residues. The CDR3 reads CASSRTGRTDTQYF. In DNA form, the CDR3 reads TGTGCCAGCAGCCGGACAGGGAGGACAGATACGCAGTATTTT.

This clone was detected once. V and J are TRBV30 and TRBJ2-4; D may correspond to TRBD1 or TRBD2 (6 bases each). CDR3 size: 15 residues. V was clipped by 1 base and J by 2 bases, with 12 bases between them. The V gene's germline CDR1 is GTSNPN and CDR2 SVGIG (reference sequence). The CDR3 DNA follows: TGTGCCTGGAGTGGGGGGGCTAGTTCCAAAAACATTCAGTACTTC. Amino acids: CAWSGGASSKNIQYF.

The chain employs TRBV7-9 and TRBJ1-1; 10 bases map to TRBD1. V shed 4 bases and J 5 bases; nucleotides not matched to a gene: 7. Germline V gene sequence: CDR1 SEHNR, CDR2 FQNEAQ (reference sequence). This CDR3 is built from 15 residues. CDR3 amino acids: CASSSLGQGRTEAFF. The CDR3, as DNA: TGTGCCAGCAGCTCCCTGGGACAGGGGCGGACTGAAGCTTTCTTT. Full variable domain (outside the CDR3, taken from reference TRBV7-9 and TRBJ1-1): DTGVSQNPRHKITKRGQNVTFRCDPISEHNRLYWYRQTLGQGPEFLTYFQNEAQLEKSRLLSDRFSAERPKGSFSTLEIQRTEQGDSAMYLCASSSLGQGRTEAFFGQGTRLTVV.

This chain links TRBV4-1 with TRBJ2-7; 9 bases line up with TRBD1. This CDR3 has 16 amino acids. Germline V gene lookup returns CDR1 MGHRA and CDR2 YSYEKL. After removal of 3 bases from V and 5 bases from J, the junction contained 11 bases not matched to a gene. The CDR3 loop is CASSQLGQGRMNEQYF. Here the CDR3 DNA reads TGCGCCAGCAGCCAGCTGGGACAGGGCCGGATGAACGAGCAGTACTTC.